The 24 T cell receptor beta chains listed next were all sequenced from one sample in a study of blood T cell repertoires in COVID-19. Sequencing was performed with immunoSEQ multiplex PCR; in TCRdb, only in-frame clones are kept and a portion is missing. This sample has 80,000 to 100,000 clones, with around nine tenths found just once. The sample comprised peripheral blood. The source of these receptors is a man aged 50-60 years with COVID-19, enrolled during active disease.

The CDR3 is CAIRAGGPGTGELFF. The CDR3 bases are TGTGCCATCCGGGCGGGGGGGCCGGGCACCGGGGAGCTGTTTTTT. This chain connects TRBV10-3 to TRBJ2-2; 9 nucleotides line up with TRBD2. Per germline, CDR1 ENHRY and CDR2 SYGVKD. The V segment lost 8 bases and the J segment 4 bases; nucleotides outside the gene matches: 8. The CDR3 has 15 residues.

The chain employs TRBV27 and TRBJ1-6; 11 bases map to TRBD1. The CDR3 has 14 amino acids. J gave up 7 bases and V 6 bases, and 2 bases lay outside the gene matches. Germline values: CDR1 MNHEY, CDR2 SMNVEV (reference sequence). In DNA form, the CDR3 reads TGTGCCAGCAGGGGGGACAGGGGGAATTCACCCCTCCACTTT. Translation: CASRGDRGNSPLHF.

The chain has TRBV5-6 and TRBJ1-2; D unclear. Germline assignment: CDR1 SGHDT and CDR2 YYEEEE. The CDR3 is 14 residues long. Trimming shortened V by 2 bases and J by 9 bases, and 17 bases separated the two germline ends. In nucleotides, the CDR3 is TGTGCCAGCAGCTTAATCGAGGTAACGCCTCGCTACACCTTC. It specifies CASSLIEVTPRYTF.

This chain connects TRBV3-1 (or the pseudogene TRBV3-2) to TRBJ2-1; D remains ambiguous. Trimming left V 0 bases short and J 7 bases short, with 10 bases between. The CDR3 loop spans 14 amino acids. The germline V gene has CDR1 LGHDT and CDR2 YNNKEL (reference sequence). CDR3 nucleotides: TGTGCCAGCAGCCAAGACGGCAGGTATAATGAGCAGTTCTTC. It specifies CASSQDGRYNEQFF.

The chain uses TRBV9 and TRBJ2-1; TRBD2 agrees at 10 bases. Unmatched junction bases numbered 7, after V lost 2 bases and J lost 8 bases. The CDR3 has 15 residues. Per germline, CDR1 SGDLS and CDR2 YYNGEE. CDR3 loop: CASSVSGRRDHEQFF. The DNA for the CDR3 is TGTGCCAGCAGCGTTAGCGGGAGGCGCGATCATGAGCAGTTCTTC.

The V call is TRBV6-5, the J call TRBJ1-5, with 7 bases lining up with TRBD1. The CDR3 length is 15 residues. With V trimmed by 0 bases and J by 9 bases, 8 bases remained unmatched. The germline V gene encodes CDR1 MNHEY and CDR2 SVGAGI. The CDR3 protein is CASSYSTGVNWPQHF. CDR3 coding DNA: TGTGCCAGCAGTTACTCCACAGGGGTCAATTGGCCCCAGCATTTT.

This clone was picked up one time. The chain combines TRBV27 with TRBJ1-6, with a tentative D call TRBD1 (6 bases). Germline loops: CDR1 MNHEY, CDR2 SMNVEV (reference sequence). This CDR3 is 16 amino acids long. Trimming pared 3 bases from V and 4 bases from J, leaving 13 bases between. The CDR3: CASSFSTGSYNSPLHF. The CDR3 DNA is TGTGCCAGCAGTTTTAGTACAGGGAGTTATAATTCACCCCTCCACTTT.

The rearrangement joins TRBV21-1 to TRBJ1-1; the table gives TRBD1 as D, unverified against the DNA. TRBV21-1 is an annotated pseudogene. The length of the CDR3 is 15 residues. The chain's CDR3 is CARPGTGGKNTEAFF. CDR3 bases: TGTGCCAGACCCGGGACAGGGGGGAAAAACACTGAAGCTTTCTTT.

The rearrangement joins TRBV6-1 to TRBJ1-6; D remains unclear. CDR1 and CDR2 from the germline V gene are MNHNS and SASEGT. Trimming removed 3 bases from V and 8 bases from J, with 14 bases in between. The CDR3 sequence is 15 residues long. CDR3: CASSDLHPGYSPLHF. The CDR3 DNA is TGTGCCAGCAGTGATCTTCATCCGGGGTATTCACCCCTCCACTTT.

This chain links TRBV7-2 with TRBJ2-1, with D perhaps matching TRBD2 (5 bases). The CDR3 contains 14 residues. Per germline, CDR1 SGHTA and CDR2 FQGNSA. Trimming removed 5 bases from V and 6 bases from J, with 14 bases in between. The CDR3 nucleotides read TGTGCCAGCAGCCCTTACCGGGAAGGCAATGAGCAGTTCTTC. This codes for CASSPYREGNEQFF.

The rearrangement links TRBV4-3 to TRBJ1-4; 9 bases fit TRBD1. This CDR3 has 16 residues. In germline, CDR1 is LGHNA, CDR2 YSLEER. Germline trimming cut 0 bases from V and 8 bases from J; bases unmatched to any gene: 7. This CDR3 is CASSQDLGTGSEKLFF. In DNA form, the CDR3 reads TGCGCCAGCAGCCAAGACCTCGGGACAGGGTCCGAAAAACTGTTTTTT.

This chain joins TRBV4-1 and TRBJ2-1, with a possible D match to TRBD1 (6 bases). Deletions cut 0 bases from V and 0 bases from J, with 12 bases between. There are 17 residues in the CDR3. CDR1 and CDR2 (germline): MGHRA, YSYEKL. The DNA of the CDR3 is TGCGCCAGCAGCCAAGAGCAGGGGACCAGCTCCTACAATGAGCAGTTCTTC. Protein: CASSQEQGTSSYNEQFF.

CDR3 region: CASSKGQGSKAGELFF. DNA for the CDR3: TGCGCCAGCAGCAAAGGACAGGGTAGTAAAGCCGGGGAGCTGTTTTTT. The chain joins TRBV5-1 to TRBJ2-2; TRBD1 aligns across 8 bases. This CDR3 contains 16 residues. With 4 bases clipped from V and 6 bases from J, the junction kept 11 bases outside the gene matches. Germline loops: CDR1 SGHRS, CDR2 YFSETQ.

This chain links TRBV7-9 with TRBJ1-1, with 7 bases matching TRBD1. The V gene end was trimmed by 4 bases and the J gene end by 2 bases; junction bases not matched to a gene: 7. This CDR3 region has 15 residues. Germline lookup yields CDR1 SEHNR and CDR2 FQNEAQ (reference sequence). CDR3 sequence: CASSSQGTANTEAFF. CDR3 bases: TGTGCCAGCAGCTCCCAAGGGACAGCTAACACTGAAGCTTTCTTT.

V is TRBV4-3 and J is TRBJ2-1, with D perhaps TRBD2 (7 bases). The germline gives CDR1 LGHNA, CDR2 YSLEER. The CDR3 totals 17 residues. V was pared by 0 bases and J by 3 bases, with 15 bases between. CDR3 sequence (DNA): TGCGCCAGCAGCCAAGAGGGAGGGGGGCCTCTCTACAATGAGCAGTTCTTC. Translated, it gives CASSQEGGGPLYNEQFF.

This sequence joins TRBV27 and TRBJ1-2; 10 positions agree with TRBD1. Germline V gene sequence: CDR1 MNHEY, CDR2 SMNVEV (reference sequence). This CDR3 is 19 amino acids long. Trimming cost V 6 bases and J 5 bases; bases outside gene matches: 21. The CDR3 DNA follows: TGTGCCAGCAGGTCTCACACCGGGACAGGGGACTTGGGGAGGTATGGCTACACCTTC. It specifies CASRSHTGTGDLGRYGYTF.

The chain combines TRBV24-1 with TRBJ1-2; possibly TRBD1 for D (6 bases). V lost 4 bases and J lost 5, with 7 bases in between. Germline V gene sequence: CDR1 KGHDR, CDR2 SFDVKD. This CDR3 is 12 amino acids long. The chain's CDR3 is CATSEQGYGYTF. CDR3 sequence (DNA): TGTGCCACCAGTGAGCAGGGGTATGGCTACACCTTC.

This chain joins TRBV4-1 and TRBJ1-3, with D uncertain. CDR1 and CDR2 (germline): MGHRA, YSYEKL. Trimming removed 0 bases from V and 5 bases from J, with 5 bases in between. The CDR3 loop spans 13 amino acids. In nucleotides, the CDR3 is TGCGCCAGCAGCCAAGACGGGAGAAACACCATATATTTT. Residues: CASSQDGRNTIYF.

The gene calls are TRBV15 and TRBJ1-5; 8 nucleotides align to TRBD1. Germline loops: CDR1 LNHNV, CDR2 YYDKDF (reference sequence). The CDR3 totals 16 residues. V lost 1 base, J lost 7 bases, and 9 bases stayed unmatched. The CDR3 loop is CATSRAVDRGRQPQHF. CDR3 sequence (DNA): TGTGCCACCAGCAGAGCCGTTGACAGGGGTCGGCAGCCCCAGCATTTT.

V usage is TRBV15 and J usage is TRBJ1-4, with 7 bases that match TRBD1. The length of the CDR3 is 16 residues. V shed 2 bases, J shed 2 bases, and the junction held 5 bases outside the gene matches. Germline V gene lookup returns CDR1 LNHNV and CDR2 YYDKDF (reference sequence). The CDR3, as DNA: TGTGCCACCAGCAGACCCCAGACAGGGACTAATGAAAAACTGTTTTTT. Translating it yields CATSRPQTGTNEKLFF.

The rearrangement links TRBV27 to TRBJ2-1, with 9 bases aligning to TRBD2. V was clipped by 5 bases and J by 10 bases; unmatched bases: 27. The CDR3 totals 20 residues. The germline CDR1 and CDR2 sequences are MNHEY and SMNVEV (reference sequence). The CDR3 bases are TGTGCCAGCAGTCCCCTGCCCATCGCGGGGGGGGCCCCTTCGTTTTCGGAGCAGTTCTTC. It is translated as CASSPLPIAGGAPSFSEQFF.

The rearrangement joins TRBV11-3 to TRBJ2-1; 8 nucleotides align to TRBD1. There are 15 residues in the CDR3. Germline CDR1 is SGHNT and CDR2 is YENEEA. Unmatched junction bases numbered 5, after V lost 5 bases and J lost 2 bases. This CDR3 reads CASSPDRGPYNEQFF. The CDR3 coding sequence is TGTGCCAGCAGCCCCGACAGGGGACCCTACAATGAGCAGTTCTTC.

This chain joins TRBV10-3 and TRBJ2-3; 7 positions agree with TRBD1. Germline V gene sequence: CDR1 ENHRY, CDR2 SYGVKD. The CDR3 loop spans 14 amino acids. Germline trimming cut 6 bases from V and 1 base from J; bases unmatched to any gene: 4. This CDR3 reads CAIRQGSGTDTQYF. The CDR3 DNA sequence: TGTGCCATCAGACAGGGGTCGGGCACAGATACGCAGTATTTT.

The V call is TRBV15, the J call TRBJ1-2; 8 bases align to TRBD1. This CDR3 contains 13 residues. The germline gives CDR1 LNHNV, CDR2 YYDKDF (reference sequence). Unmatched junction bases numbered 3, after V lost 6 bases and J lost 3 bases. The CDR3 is CATSGQGYYGYTF. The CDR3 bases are TGTGCCACCAGTGGACAGGGCTACTATGGCTACACCTTC.